Each of the 25 T cell receptor beta chains below was sequenced from the same sample in a study of cytomegalovirus exposure and HLA in healthy donors. Only in-frame clones appear in the TCRdb table, and some are missing; sequencing was by immunoSEQ multiplex PCR. The sample yields roughly 100,000 clones, 88% seen once. Sequenced input: PBMCs. The receptors were gathered from a woman aged 18-30 years in good health and CMV-seropositive.

The rearrangement joins TRBV5-4 to TRBJ1-1; 12 bases line up with TRBD1. V trimming: 3 bases; J trimming: 1 base; junction bases outside the gene matches: 1. Germline CDR1 reads SGHNT; CDR2 reads YYREEE (reference sequence). The CDR3 extends over 15 amino acids. CDR3: CASSWDRGRNTEAFF. Written as DNA, the CDR3 is TGTGCCAGCAGCTGGGACAGGGGGCGGAACACTGAAGCTTTCTTT.

The chain combines TRBV6-5 with TRBJ2-3; D ambiguous. From germline, CDR1 is MNHEY and CDR2 SVGAGI. V gave up 11 bases and J gave up 4 bases, with 19 bases separating them. The CDR3 is made up of 14 amino acids. CDR3 DNA: TGTGCCGCCAGAGAAGGTTTTGAGGCAGATACGCAGTATTTT. Amino acids: CAAREGFEADTQYF.

The chain has TRBV6-6 and TRBJ2-3; 9 positions agree with TRBD2. CDR1 is MNHNY and CDR2 is SVGAGI in the germline V gene (reference sequence). This CDR3 is built from 15 residues. V was clipped by 7 bases and J by 0 bases; unmatched bases: 5. The CDR3 loop is CASIPGLASTDTQYF. The DNA for the CDR3 is TGTGCCAGCATCCCGGGACTAGCTAGCACAGATACGCAGTATTTT.

The CDR3 DNA reads as TGTGCCAGCAGCTTAGAGGGGAACTATGGCTACACCTTC. It specifies CASSLEGNYGYTF. The rearrangement joins TRBV7-9 to TRBJ1-2, with D perhaps TRBD1 (5 bases). Germline V gene lookup returns CDR1 SEHNR and CDR2 FQNEAQ (reference sequence). Trimming pared 1 base from V and 2 bases from J, leaving 5 bases between. CDR3 length equals 13 residues. Variable domain in full (rest from reference TRBV7-9 and TRBJ1-2): DTGVSQNPRHKITKRGQNVTFRCDPISEHNRLYWYRQTLGQGPEFLTYFQNEAQLEKSRLLSDRFSAERPKGSFSTLEIQRTEQGDSAMYLCASSLEGNYGYTFGSGTRLTVV.

The table lists this clone with a count of one. The chain joins TRBV4-3 to TRBJ2-2; possible D gene TRBD1, 6 bases. V lost 0 bases, J lost 8 bases, and 13 bases lay in between. The CDR3 extends over 15 amino acids. Germline values: CDR1 LGHNA, CDR2 YSLEER. In nucleotides, the CDR3 is TGCGCCAGCAGCCAAGATCAGGGGCTCGAGGGGGAGCTGTTTTTT. This translates into CASSQDQGLEGELFF.

The chain uses TRBV19 and TRBJ2-7, with TRBD1 matching over 10 bases. There are 14 residues in the CDR3. The germline gives CDR1 LNHDA, CDR2 SQIVND (reference sequence). V shed 5 bases and J 2 bases; nucleotides not matched to a gene: 3. The CDR3 bases are TGTGCCAGTAGTGCCGGGACAGGGGCCTACGAGCAGTACTTC. Protein product: CASSAGTGAYEQYF.

The chain uses TRBV4-1 and TRBJ2-5; D is undetermined. The V gene lost 3 bases and the J gene lost 2 bases, with 13 bases spanning the gap. This CDR3 contains 15 residues. Germline CDR1 and CDR2: MGHRA and YSYEKL. Here the CDR3 DNA reads TGCGCCAGCAGCCACCAGACACATGAGCAAGAGACCCAGTACTTC. Translation gives CASSHQTHEQETQYF.

Only one count was recorded for this clone. The chain joins TRBV4-1 to TRBJ2-5; D is possibly TRBD1 (6 bases). CDR3 size: 15 residues. Trimming removed 3 bases from V and 0 bases from J, with 11 bases in between. The germline gives CDR1 MGHRA, CDR2 YSYEKL. The CDR3 loop is CASSHRQVNQETQYF. The CDR3 DNA sequence: TGCGCCAGCAGCCATCGACAGGTGAACCAAGAGACCCAGTACTTC.

In its sample, this clone was seen once. The chain has TRBV19 and TRBJ2-3; 8 bases align to TRBD1. CDR1 and CDR2 (germline): LNHDA, SQIVND (reference sequence). V lost 5 bases, J lost 7 bases, and 11 bases stayed unmatched. The length of the CDR3 is 15 residues. The CDR3 here is CASSLGTGGMYTQYF. CDR3 nucleotides: TGTGCCAGTAGTCTCGGGACAGGTGGTATGTATACGCAGTATTTT.

V gene TRBV2 combines with J gene TRBJ1-1; 7 nucleotides line up with TRBD1. CDR1 and CDR2 from the germline V gene are SNHLY and FYNNEI. The CDR3 has 14 amino acids. With V trimmed by 3 bases and J by 4 bases, 5 bases remained unmatched. The CDR3 region is CASSETGSITEAFF. CDR3 DNA: TGTGCCAGCAGTGAGACAGGGAGTATCACTGAAGCTTTCTTT. Supplemented by reference TRBV2 and TRBJ1-1, the full variable domain reads EPEVTQTPSHQVTQMGQEVILRCVPISNHLYFYWYRQILGQKVEFLVSFYNNEISEKSEIFDDQFSVERPDGSNFTLKIRSTKLEDSAMYFCASSETGSITEAFFGQGTRLTVV.

The chain joins TRBV28 to TRBJ1-6; a possible D gene is TRBD1 (6 bases). Germline V gene lookup returns CDR1 MDHEN and CDR2 SYDVKM. The CDR3 length is 16 residues. The V end lost 3 bases, the J end lost 5 bases, and 14 bases lay between the germline ends. The CDR3, as DNA: TGTGCCAGCAGTTTGTTCCCAGGGGATAATAATTCACCCCTCCACTTT. Protein: CASSLFPGDNNSPLHF. Filled out from reference TRBV28 and TRBJ1-6, the complete variable domain reads DVKVTQSSRYLVKRTGEKVFLECVQDMDHENMFWYRQDPGLGLRLIYFSYDVKMKEKGDIPEGYSVSREKKERFSLILESASTNQTSMYLCASSLFPGDNNSPLHFGNGTRLTVT.

This clone appeared a few times. This sequence joins TRBV27 and TRBJ1-2; D uncertain. Germline assignment: CDR1 MNHEY and CDR2 SMNVEV (reference sequence). The CDR3 loop spans 12 amino acids. The germline V and J ends were trimmed by 5 bases and 6 bases, with 10 bases remaining between them. DNA for the CDR3: TGTGCCAGCAGTACCGGGTCCAATGGCTACACCTTC. Protein sequence: CASSTGSNGYTF.

The genes are TRBV25-1 and TRBJ1-3; no clear D gene. V was shortened by 1 base and J by 0 bases, with 10 bases between the two germline ends. Germline V gene data show CDR1 as MGHDK and CDR2 as SYGVNS. The CDR3 runs 16 residues. The CDR3 here is CASSEFPVSSGNTIYF. Written as DNA, the CDR3 is TGTGCCAGCAGTGAATTCCCAGTCAGCTCTGGAAACACCATATATTTT. The complete variable domain, with remaining parts taken from reference TRBV25-1 and TRBJ1-3, reads EADIYQTPRYLVIGTGKKITLECSQTMGHDKMYWYQQDPGMELHLIHYSYGVNSTEKGDLSSESTVSRIRTEHFPLTLESARPSHTSQYLCASSEFPVSSGNTIYFGEGSWLTVV.

This clone was seen only once. The chain combines TRBV19 with TRBJ2-5, with a possible D match to TRBD1 (6 bases). Deletions cut 5 bases from V and 5 bases from J, with 12 bases between. Germline V CDR1 and CDR2: LNHDA, SQIVND (reference sequence). This CDR3 has 13 residues. The CDR3 sequence is CASSGGHTETQYF. The CDR3 DNA follows: TGTGCCAGTAGTGGGGGACATACGGAGACCCAGTACTTC.

This sequence joins TRBV5-4 and TRBJ1-2, with 8 nucleotides matching TRBD1. This CDR3 is 15 amino acids long. V lost 4 bases and J lost 3; bases outside the gene matches: 8. Germline CDR1 and CDR2: SGHNT and YYREEE (reference sequence). In DNA, the CDR3 is TGTGCCAGCAGCCTGGACAGGGTAGGTCACTATGGCTACACCTTC. Amino acids: CASSLDRVGHYGYTF. The full variable domain, rest sourced from reference TRBV5-4 and TRBJ1-2, is ETGVTQSPTHLIKTRGQQVTLRCSSQSGHNTVSWYQQALGQGPQFIFQYYREEENGRGNFPPRFSGLQFPNYSSELNVNALELDDSALYLCASSLDRVGHYGYTFGSGTRLTVV.

The V call is TRBV19, the J call TRBJ1-6, with 8 bases matching TRBD1. The CDR3 is 15 residues long. The J segment lost 7 bases and the V segment lost 3 bases, leaving 5 bases of the junction unmatched. CDR1 is LNHDA and CDR2 is SQIVND in the germline V gene (reference sequence). CDR3 DNA sequence: TGTGCCAGTAGTATCAGGGGGCCGAGGAATTCACCCCTCCACTTT. This gives the protein CASSIRGPRNSPLHF.

The chain joins TRBV2 to TRBJ2-5, with 16 bases lining up with TRBD2. V dropped 5 bases and J dropped 2; count of bases not matched to a gene: 8. Germline V gene data show CDR1 as SNHLY and CDR2 as FYNNEI. CDR3 length: 18 amino acids. The CDR3 bases are TGTGCCAGCAGTAGGGGGACTAGCGGGGGGGCAAGGCAAGAGACCCAGTACTTC. Amino acids: CASSRGTSGGARQETQYF. The full variable domain, its missing parts supplied by reference TRBV2 and TRBJ2-5, is EPEVTQTPSHQVTQMGQEVILRCVPISNHLYFYWYRQILGQKVEFLVSFYNNEISEKSEIFDDQFSVERPDGSNFTLKIRSTKLEDSAMYFCASSRGTSGGARQETQYFGPGTRLLVL.

The genes are TRBV6-5 and TRBJ1-1, with D uncertain. Germline V gene lookup returns CDR1 MNHEY and CDR2 SVGAGI. V was shortened by 4 bases and J by 4 bases, with 7 bases between the two germline ends. The CDR3 has 12 residues. CDR3 protein: CASSSRGTEAFF. The CDR3 nucleotides are TGTGCCAGCAGTTCTCGAGGCACTGAAGCTTTCTTT.

This clone has more than one count but fewer than ten. This sequence joins TRBV2 and TRBJ2-7; D not certain. Germline V gene sequence: CDR1 SNHLY, CDR2 FYNNEI. The CDR3 spans 13 residues. The germline V and J ends were trimmed by 6 bases and 0 bases, with 9 bases remaining between them. This CDR3 is CASRAVNSYEQYF. DNA for the CDR3: TGTGCCAGCAGGGCGGTAAACTCCTACGAGCAGTACTTC.

The chain couples TRBV21-1 to TRBJ2-2; TRBD1 is the table's D call and was not checked against the DNA. TRBV21-1 is annotated as a pseudogene. CDR3 length: 16 residues. The CDR3 here is CASSRSDSHNTGELFF. In DNA form, the CDR3 reads TGTGCCAGCAGCCGATCGGACAGCCATAACACCGGGGAGCTGTTTTTT.

The gene calls are TRBV6-5 and TRBJ2-2; the D gene is possibly TRBD2 (5 bases). The CDR3 runs to 14 residues. Trimming took 11 bases from V and 1 from J, leaving 14 bases between them. CDR1 is MNHEY and CDR2 is SVGAGI in the germline V gene. The CDR3 sequence is CASRPGWNTGELFF. CDR3 nucleotides: TGTGCCTCCCGTCCGGGGTGGAACACCGGGGAGCTGTTTTTT.

J is TRBJ2-1 and V is TRBV10-2, with D unresolved. The germline V gene encodes CDR1 WSHSY and CDR2 SAAADI. Trimming took 4 bases from V and 4 from J, leaving 20 bases between them. The CDR3 has 17 residues. CDR3 sequence (DNA): TGCGCCAGCAGTGTAGAGCGTTTCCACTTTTTGTACAATGAGCAGTTCTTC. Translated: CASSVERFHFLYNEQFF.

This chain uses TRBV4-3 with TRBJ2-3, with D possibly being TRBD2 (5 bases). The V and J ends lost 1 base and 4 bases respectively, with 12 bases between them. Germline V CDR1 and CDR2: LGHNA, YSLEER. This CDR3 is built from 15 residues. CDR3: CASSQGGYHADTQYF. CDR3 in DNA: TGCGCCAGCAGCCAAGGCGGGTACCATGCAGATACGCAGTATTTT.

The J gene is TRBJ1-1, the V gene TRBV27; maybe TRBD1 (5 bases). V was clipped by 5 bases and J by 5 bases, with 15 bases between them. CDR3 size: 14 residues. Germline V gene data show CDR1 as MNHEY and CDR2 as SMNVEV (reference sequence). CDR3 protein: CASSPRQGQTEAFF. CDR3 nucleotide sequence: TGTGCCAGCAGTCCCCGGCAGGGTCAGACTGAAGCTTTCTTT.

This chain joins TRBV7-8 and TRBJ1-3, with D tentatively TRBD1 (6 bases). The CDR3 covers 16 residues. Germline loops: CDR1 SGHVS, CDR2 FQNEAQ. The V and J ends lost 0 bases and 0 bases respectively, with 9 bases between them. The CDR3 region has the DNA TGTGCCAGCAGCTTAGCGGGGGCCCTCTCTGGAAACACCATATATTTT. Protein: CASSLAGALSGNTIYF.